This T cell receptor (beta chain) was observed in a study of graft-versus-host responses after intestinal transplantation. On the study more broadly: All recipients were given anti-thymocyte globulin induction, and tacrolimus and steroids were then administered for around three years. General study points: Recipient-marrow GvH clones were detected, some having first appeared in ileum or blood. Levels of circulating GvH clones at their peak were associated with early post-transplant HvG declines. Allografts of one patient group, those with graft-donor T cell macrochimerism, had high graft-versus-host to host-versus-graft clonal ratios.

This CDR3 is 14 amino acids long. V lost 8 bases to trimming and J lost 4 bases, with 17 bases between them. CDR1 and CDR2 from the germline V gene are SNHLY and FYNNEI. Comments on this clone: Antigen unknown.

Sequencing used immunoSEQ multiplex PCR; TCRdb keeps in-frame clones, though not all of them. The data show more than 75,000 clones, around 93% seen once. Sequenced material: unstimulated CD4+ T cells sorted from spleen or lymph node cells, taken before transplant. The chain joins TRBV2 to TRBJ1-2; D might be TRBD1 (5 bases). The source of this sequence is a human donor who was the organ donor for an intestinal transplant. The CDR3 DNA sequence: TGTGCCAGCGAACAGGTCAGGTTTTCCTATGGCTACACCTTC. It yields the protein CASEQVRFSYGYTF.